This TCR beta chain was sequenced in a study of T cell repertoires in cytomegalovirus infection. Study summary: Peptides in the study included HLA-C-restricted and HLA-B-restricted CMV epitopes. TCR beta signatures that were public indicated CMV infection and matching HLA type.

Findings and limits, study-wide: CMV-specific TCR beta clonotypes restricted by HLA-C were the ones dominating the ex vivo response. Cumulated frequencies of public TCR beta families served to identify carriers of CMV plus the relevant HLA.

TCRdb reprocessed the reads with MiXCR, giving one entry per CDR3 protein. The sample consists of hundreds of thousands of distinct CDR3 sequences, roughly 36% of them appearing once. J lost 5 bases, V lost 8 bases, and 9 bases had no gene match. CDR3 size: 14 residues. Of note for this clonotype: The antigen remains unidentified.

The origin of this receptor is a human donor in good health (CMV status not recorded). Some clones in this sample may be carry-over from other donors' samples. This sequence joins TRBV12-3 or TRBV12-4 and TRBJ2-5; 9 nucleotides align to TRBD2. Sample: cultured PBMCs, taken from culture after CMV antigen stimulation. CDR3 nucleotide sequence: TGTGCCAGCGGATTTAGCGGGAGAACGGAGACCCAGTACTTC. Translated: CASGFSGRTETQYF.